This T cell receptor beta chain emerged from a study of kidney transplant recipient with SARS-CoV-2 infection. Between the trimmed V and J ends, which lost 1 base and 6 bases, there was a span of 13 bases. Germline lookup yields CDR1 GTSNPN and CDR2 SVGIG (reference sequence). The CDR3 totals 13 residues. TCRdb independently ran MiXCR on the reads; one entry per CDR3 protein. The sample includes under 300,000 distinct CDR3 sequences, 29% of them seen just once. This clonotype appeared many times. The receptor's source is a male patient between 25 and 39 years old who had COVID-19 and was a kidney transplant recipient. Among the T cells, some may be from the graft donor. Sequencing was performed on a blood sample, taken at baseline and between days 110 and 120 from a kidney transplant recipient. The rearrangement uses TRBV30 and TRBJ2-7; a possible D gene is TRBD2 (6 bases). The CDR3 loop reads CAWSAGVMGEQYF. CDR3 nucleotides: TGTGCCTGGAGTGCGGGAGTAATGGGCGAGCAGTACTTC.